The 32 T cell receptor beta chains given below trace back to one sample, sequenced in a study of T cells after posttransplantation cyclophosphamide. Cells defined as naive were viable CD3+CD4+ or CD3+CD8+ and CCR7+CD45RA+CD45RO-CD95-CD27+CD28+. Measured with immunoSEQ multiplex PCR; TCRdb has only the in-frame clones, and not every one. The sample holds about 22,000 clones; 97% are singletons and the top ten take roughly 0.13%. The sequencing sample was made of naive CD4+ T cells sorted from PBMCs. The source of these receptors is a man aged 45-65 years in good health, CMV-negative, and a related stem cell transplant donor.

The CDR3 is CASIRTGEEKLFF. The DNA for the CDR3 is TGTGCCAGCATTAGGACAGGGGAGGAAAAACTGTTTTTT. The rearrangement uses TRBV19 and TRBJ1-4, with 9 positions matching TRBD1. V dropped 9 bases and J dropped 8; count of bases not matched to a gene: 7. The CDR3 contains 13 residues. Germline CDR1 LNHDA, CDR2 SQIVND (reference sequence).

V usage is TRBV2 and J usage is TRBJ2-5; 8 nucleotides agree with TRBD2. J gave up 4 bases and V 6 bases, and 4 bases lay outside the gene matches. The CDR3 has 13 amino acids. Germline V gene data show CDR1 as SNHLY and CDR2 as FYNNEI. CDR3 bases: TGTGCCAGCAGCCCGGGACTAGGAGAGACCCAGTACTTC. As protein: CASSPGLGETQYF.

This clone has only one observation. The chain is built from TRBV10-3 and TRBJ1-1; D gene unclear. CDR1 and CDR2 from the germline V gene are ENHRY and SYGVKD. This CDR3 has 13 amino acids. V lost 4 bases to trimming and J lost 1 base, with 7 bases between them. The CDR3 loop is CAISVGRNTEAFF. The CDR3 DNA reads as TGTGCCATCAGTGTTGGCCGGAACACTGAAGCTTTCTTT.

The gene calls are TRBV6-1 and TRBJ2-7, with D perhaps TRBD1 (6 bases). Germline V gene sequence: CDR1 MNHNS, CDR2 SASEGT. The CDR3 covers 12 residues. V lost 4 bases, J lost 6 bases, and 10 bases lay in between. Here the CDR3 DNA reads TGTGCCAGCAGTGTTCAGGGGATCGAGCAGTACTTC. This sequence encodes CASSVQGIEQYF.

The chain recombines TRBV18 with TRBJ1-4; D uncertain. Trimming took off 6 bases at V and 4 bases at J, with 18 bases between the two ends. The CDR3 spans 16 residues. The V gene's germline CDR1 is KGHSH and CDR2 LQKENI. CDR3 amino acids: CASSPAWATLNEKLFF. The CDR3, as DNA: TGTGCCAGCTCGCCCGCGTGGGCAACCCTTAATGAAAAACTGTTTTTT. Drawing the rest from reference TRBV18 and TRBJ1-4, the complete variable domain is NAGVMQNPRHLVRRRGQEARLRCSPMKGHSHVYWYRQLPEEGLKFMVYLQKENIIDESGMPKERFSAEFPKEGPSILRIQQVVRGDSAAYFCASSPAWATLNEKLFFGSGTQLSVL.

The chain links TRBV30 to TRBJ1-1, with D possibly being TRBD1 (6 bases). V lost 5 bases and J lost 0, with 19 bases in between. There are 16 residues in the CDR3. The germline V gene has CDR1 GTSNPN and CDR2 SVGIG (reference sequence). CDR3 region: CAWDQGTLTLNTEAFF. The CDR3 DNA sequence: TGTGCCTGGGATCAGGGGACCCTCACCCTGAACACTGAAGCTTTCTTT.

The chain uses TRBV5-4 and TRBJ2-1, with 8 bases matching TRBD2. Per the germline V gene, CDR1 is SGHNT and CDR2 is YYREEE (reference sequence). This CDR3 comprises 16 residues. The CDR3 DNA reads TGTGCAGTCCGTGCCGGGGGGGGCCTCTCCTACAATGAGCAGTTCTTC. Translating gives CAVRAGGGLSYNEQFF.

The genes are TRBV11-1 and TRBJ2-1, with TRBD2 matching over 10 bases. V gave up 1 base and J gave up 4 bases; unmatched junction bases: 1. The V gene's germline CDR1 is SGHAT and CDR2 FQDESV (reference sequence). The CDR3 is 15 amino acids. In DNA, the CDR3 is TGTGCCAGCAGCTTAGGGACTAGCGGTTACAATGAGCAGTTCTTC. Amino acids: CASSLGTSGYNEQFF.

The genes are TRBV9 and TRBJ2-5, with D maybe TRBD1 (6 bases). V lost 0 bases and J lost 5, with 11 bases in between. This CDR3 spans 14 amino acids. CDR1 and CDR2 (germline): SGDLS, YYNGEE. DNA of the CDR3: TGTGCCAGCAGCGTAGAGGGGACAAGGGAGACCCAGTACTTC. Translating it yields CASSVEGTRETQYF.

This chain joins TRBV7-8 and TRBJ2-7, with D hard to call. CDR1 and CDR2 (germline): SGHVS, FQNEAQ. The CDR3 is 11 residues long. Trimming cost V 4 bases and J 7 bases, with 8 bases left between them. CDR3 DNA: TGTGCCAGCAGCTCCAGGTGGGAGCAGTACTTC. Its protein is CASSSRWEQYF.

J is TRBJ2-7 and V is TRBV2, with 10 bases fitting TRBD2. The CDR3 runs to 15 residues. The V segment lost 6 bases and the J segment 0 bases; nucleotides outside the gene matches: 5. The germline CDR1 and CDR2 sequences are SNHLY and FYNNEI. The CDR3 sequence: CASRPGLASSYEQYF. CDR3 DNA sequence: TGTGCCAGCAGGCCGGGACTAGCGAGCTCCTACGAGCAGTACTTC.

A single count supports this clone. The chain links TRBV5-4 to TRBJ2-7, with D perhaps matching TRBD2 (7 bases). The CDR3 is 15 amino acids. CDR1 is SGHNT and CDR2 is YYREEE in the germline V gene (reference sequence). Trimming left V 4 bases short and J 4 bases short, with 18 bases between. This CDR3 reads CASSPAGGQYYEQYF. DNA of the CDR3: TGTGCCAGCAGCCCGGCCGGGGGGCAGTATTACGAGCAGTACTTC.

V usage is TRBV5-6 and J usage is TRBJ2-1; D is perhaps TRBD2 (5 bases). The germline V gene encodes CDR1 SGHDT and CDR2 YYEEEE. The CDR3 consists of 15 residues. The germline V and J ends were trimmed by 1 base and 5 bases, with 13 bases remaining between them. The CDR3 here is CASSLKNLRDNEQFF. The CDR3 DNA follows: TGTGCCAGCAGCTTGAAGAATTTGCGGGACAATGAGCAGTTCTTC.

V and J are TRBV29-1 and TRBJ1-2, with a weak D call TRBD1 (5 bases). The V gene's germline CDR1 is SQVTM and CDR2 ANQGSEA. This CDR3 comprises 13 residues. Between the trimmed V and J ends, which lost 7 bases and 4 bases, there was a span of 16 bases. The DNA of the CDR3 is TGCAGCGCCGGAACCGACAGACCCTATGGCTACACCTTC. Translation gives CSAGTDRPYGYTF.

The rearrangement joins TRBV6-5 to TRBJ2-7, with 9 bases lining up with TRBD1. Germline loops: CDR1 MNHEY, CDR2 SVGAGI. Losses at the gene ends were 2 bases for V and 4 bases for J; bases not matched to a gene: 6. This CDR3 spans 15 amino acids. DNA of the CDR3: TGTGCCAGCAGTTACACGACAGGGGGTGGGTACGAGCAGTACTTC. It is translated as CASSYTTGGGYEQYF.

This clone was recorded once. The CDR3 DNA reads as TGTGCCAGCAGACCCCCCGGGACACGGAACACTGAAGCTTTCTTT. It codes for CASRPPGTRNTEAFF. The rearrangement uses TRBV28 and TRBJ1-1, with D possibly matching TRBD1 (6 bases). The CDR3 is 15 amino acids. V was shortened by 6 bases and J by 1 base, with 15 bases between the two germline ends. Germline assignment: CDR1 MDHEN and CDR2 SYDVKM.

The CDR3: CASSLGSLEIPRKQPQHF. As DNA, the CDR3 is TGTGCCAGCAGCTTAGGGAGCCTGGAGATACCACGGAAACAGCCCCAGCATTTT. The chain links TRBV7-9 to TRBJ1-5; D gene ambiguous. Germline CDR1 SEHNR, CDR2 FQNEAQ (reference sequence). The CDR3 has 18 residues. V lost 1 base and J lost 7, with 23 bases in between.

The chain joins TRBV18 to TRBJ2-1, with TRBD1 identical over 9 bases. The V gene's germline CDR1 is KGHSH and CDR2 LQKENI. Unmatched junction bases numbered 5, after V lost 3 bases and J lost 8 bases. The CDR3 runs 14 residues. The CDR3 is CASSPGQGDHEQFF. CDR3 nucleotide sequence: TGTGCCAGCTCACCGGGACAGGGTGACCATGAGCAGTTCTTC.

The count of this clone is one. V and J are TRBV6-1 and TRBJ1-1, with D maybe TRBD1 (6 bases). The germline V and J ends were trimmed by 5 bases and 10 bases, with 11 bases remaining between them. Germline CDR1 MNHNS, CDR2 SASEGT. The CDR3 is made up of 11 amino acids. The CDR3 nucleotides are TGTGCCAGCAGTTGGGGGCTAGGAGCTTTCTTT. Translated: CASSWGLGAFF.

This clone was seen only once. The rearrangement joins TRBV29-1 to TRBJ2-1; D is uncertain. The CDR3 is 13 residues long. Trimming stripped 4 bases from V and 0 bases from J, with 7 bases between. The germline CDR1 and CDR2 sequences are SQVTM and ANQGSEA. Written as DNA, the CDR3 is TGCAGCGTTGGACTGAGCTCCTACAATGAGCAGTTCTTC. Its translation: CSVGLSSYNEQFF.

The chain links TRBV10-3 to TRBJ2-5, with D tentatively TRBD1 (6 bases). From germline, CDR1 is ENHRY and CDR2 SYGVKD. V shed 11 bases and J shed 5 bases, with 18 bases lying between them. CDR3 length: 13 residues. Here the CDR3 reads CAAQQGPFETQYF. The CDR3 DNA follows: TGTGCCGCACAACAGGGACCCTTTGAGACCCAGTACTTC.

CDR3 residues: CASSGQGYYGYTF. The CDR3 bases are TGTGCCAGCAGCGGACAGGGATACTATGGCTACACCTTC. V and J are TRBV9 and TRBJ1-2; TRBD1 aligns across 7 bases. V was pared by 3 bases and J by 3 bases, with 2 bases of the junction left unmatched. The CDR3 covers 13 residues. Germline-derived CDR1 and CDR2 are SGDLS and YYNGEE.

The chain is built from TRBV7-7 and TRBJ2-5, with 11 nucleotides matching TRBD1. The V and J ends lost 4 bases and 4 bases, in that order; junction bases with no gene match: 5. CDR3 size: 15 residues. Germline CDR1 SSHAT, CDR2 FNYEAQ (reference sequence). CDR3 loop: CASSYRTGGLETQYF. The DNA of the CDR3 is TGTGCCAGCAGCTATCGGACAGGGGGCCTAGAGACCCAGTACTTC.

V gene TRBV27 combines with J gene TRBJ2-1; perhaps TRBD1 as D (5 bases). The V end lost 2 bases, the J end lost 10 bases, and 9 bases lay between the germline ends. Germline V lookup: CDR1 MNHEY, CDR2 SMNVEV (reference sequence). This CDR3 contains 12 residues. In DNA form, the CDR3 reads TGTGCCAGCAGTTTAAGGGGCTGGGAGCAGTTCTTC. This translates into CASSLRGWEQFF.

The chain recombines TRBV5-1 with TRBJ2-2, with 10 bases matching TRBD1. In germline, CDR1 is SGHRS, CDR2 YFSETQ. The junction had 11 bases not matched to a gene; V was cut back by 5 bases and J by 7 bases. The CDR3 loop spans 16 amino acids. CDR3 sequence: CASRSTGTGVVGELFF. CDR3 nucleotide sequence: TGCGCCAGCAGATCCACCGGGACAGGGGTTGTCGGGGAGCTGTTTTTT.

This rearrangement joins TRBV19 to TRBJ1-2; tentatively, D is TRBD1 (6 bases). Germline CDR1 is LNHDA and CDR2 is SQIVND (reference sequence). The CDR3 is made up of 15 amino acids. Trimming pared 6 bases from V and 0 bases from J, leaving 14 bases between. This chain's CDR3 is CASSLPGHTNYGYTF. The CDR3 DNA reads TGTGCCAGTAGCCTTCCGGGACATACTAACTATGGCTACACCTTC.

The V gene is TRBV2, the J gene TRBJ2-3, with D unclear. The CDR3 runs to 15 residues. V was trimmed by 1 base and J by 7 bases, leaving 15 bases between them. Germline-derived CDR1 and CDR2 are SNHLY and FYNNEI. CDR3 sequence reads: CASSEGQPGSNTQYF. The CDR3 coding sequence is TGTGCCAGCAGTGAAGGCCAGCCAGGCTCAAATACGCAGTATTTT.

The chain recombines TRBV6-1 with TRBJ1-1, with D tentatively TRBD1 (5 bases). The CDR3 is 13 residues long. Germline V CDR1 and CDR2: MNHNS, SASEGT. Trimming shortened V by 7 bases and J by 6 bases, and 15 bases separated the two germline ends. CDR3 nucleotide sequence: TGTGCCAGCATTACCGGGGGTGGTGCTGAAGCTTTCTTT. Protein: CASITGGGAEAFF.

The J gene is TRBJ2-7, the V gene TRBV7-3; D might be TRBD1 (6 bases). The V gene lost 5 bases and the J gene lost 3 bases, with 8 bases spanning the gap. Germline CDR1 is SGHTA and CDR2 is FQGTGA. The CDR3 spans 12 residues. CDR3 residues: CASSQQGYEQYF. CDR3 coding DNA: TGTGCCAGCAGCCAACAGGGCTACGAGCAGTACTTC.

The J gene is TRBJ1-5, the V gene TRBV4-1, with 7 bases fitting TRBD1. This CDR3 region has 16 residues. Unmatched junction bases numbered 8, after V lost 0 bases and J lost 6 bases. Germline loops: CDR1 MGHRA, CDR2 YSYEKL. In DNA, the CDR3 is TGCGCCAGCAGCCAAGATGTGCCAGGGGGAATTCAGCCCCAGCATTTT. This translates into CASSQDVPGGIQPQHF.

The gene calls are TRBV2 and TRBJ1-2, with D tentatively TRBD1 (6 bases). CDR3 length: 13 amino acids. Trimming removed 11 bases from V and 2 bases from J, with 15 bases in between. Germline V gene lookup returns CDR1 SNHLY and CDR2 FYNNEI. DNA for the CDR3: TGTGCCGGGTTAGTTCAGGGGAACTATGGCTACACCTTC. This sequence encodes CAGLVQGNYGYTF.

This chain links TRBV7-2 with TRBJ2-1, with a tentative D call TRBD2 (6 bases). The CDR3 is 16 residues long. Germline V CDR1 and CDR2: SGHTA, FQGNSA. Trimming pared 4 bases from V and 5 bases from J, leaving 18 bases between. CDR3 in amino acids: CASSYLVLAANNEQFF. Written as DNA, the CDR3 is TGTGCCAGCAGCTACTTGGTGTTAGCGGCCAACAATGAGCAGTTCTTC.